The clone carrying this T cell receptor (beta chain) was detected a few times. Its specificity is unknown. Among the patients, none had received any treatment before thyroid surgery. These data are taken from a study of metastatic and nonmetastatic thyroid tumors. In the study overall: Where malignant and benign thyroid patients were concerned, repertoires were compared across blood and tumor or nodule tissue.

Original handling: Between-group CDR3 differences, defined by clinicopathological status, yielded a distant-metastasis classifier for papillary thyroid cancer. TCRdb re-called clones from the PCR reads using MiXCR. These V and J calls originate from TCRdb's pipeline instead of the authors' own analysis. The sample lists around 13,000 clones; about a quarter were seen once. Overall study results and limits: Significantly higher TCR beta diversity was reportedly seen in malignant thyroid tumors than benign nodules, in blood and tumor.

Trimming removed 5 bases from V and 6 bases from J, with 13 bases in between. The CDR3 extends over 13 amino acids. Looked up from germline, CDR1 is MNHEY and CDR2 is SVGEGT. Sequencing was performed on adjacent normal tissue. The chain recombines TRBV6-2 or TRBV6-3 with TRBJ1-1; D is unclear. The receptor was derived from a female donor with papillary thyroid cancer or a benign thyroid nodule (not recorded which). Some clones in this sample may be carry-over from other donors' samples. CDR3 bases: TGTGCCAGCAGTCCGCCGGGATCCCCTGAAGCTTTCTTT. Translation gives CASSPPGSPEAFF.